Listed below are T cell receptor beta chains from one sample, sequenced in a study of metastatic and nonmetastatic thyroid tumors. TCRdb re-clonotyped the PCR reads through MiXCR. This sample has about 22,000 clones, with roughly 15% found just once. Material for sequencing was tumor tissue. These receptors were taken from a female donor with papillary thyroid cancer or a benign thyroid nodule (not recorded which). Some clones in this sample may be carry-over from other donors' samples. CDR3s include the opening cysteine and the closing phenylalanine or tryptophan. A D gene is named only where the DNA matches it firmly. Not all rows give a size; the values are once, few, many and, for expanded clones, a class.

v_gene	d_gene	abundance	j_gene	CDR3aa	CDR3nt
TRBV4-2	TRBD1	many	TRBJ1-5	CASSQYQGQAYQPQHF	TGTGCCAGCAGCCAATATCAAGGACAGGCGTATCAGCCCCAGCATTTT
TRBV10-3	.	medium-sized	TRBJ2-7	CAMRDGQASYEQYF	TGTGCCATGAGAGATGGACAAGCTTCCTACGAGCAGTACTTC
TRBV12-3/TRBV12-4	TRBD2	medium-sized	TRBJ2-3	CASSYSGTTDTQYF	TGTGCCAGCAGTTATAGCGGGACCACAGATACGCAGTATTTT
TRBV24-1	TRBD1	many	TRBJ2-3	CATSNAGGLADTQYF	TGTGCCACCAGCAATGCAGGGGGCCTCGCAGATACGCAGTATTTT
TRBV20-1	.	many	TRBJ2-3	CSARDRVLSTDTQYF	TGCAGTGCTAGAGATCGAGTTTTGAGCACAGATACGCAGTATTTT
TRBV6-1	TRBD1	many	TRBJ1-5	CASTPSGTGVNQPQHF	TGTGCTAGCACCCCCTCCGGGACAGGGGTCAATCAGCCCCAGCATTTT
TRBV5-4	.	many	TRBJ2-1	CASSLDMGSENEQFF	TGTGCCAGCAGCTTGGACATGGGTAGTGAGAATGAGCAGTTCTTC
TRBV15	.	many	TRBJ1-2	CATRGRDYGYTF	TGTGCCACCCGGGGCAGAGACTATGGCTACACCTTC
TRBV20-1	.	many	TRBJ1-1	CSARDPLPDSVNTEAFF	TGCAGTGCTAGAGATCCCCTTCCGGACAGCGTGAACACTGAAGCTTTCTTT
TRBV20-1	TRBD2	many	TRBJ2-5	CSASQLAGARTGVETQYF	TGCAGTGCTAGTCAACTAGCGGGAGCCAGAACTGGGGTAGAGACCCAGTACTTC
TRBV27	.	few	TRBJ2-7	CASSSLQGLSSYGQCF	TGTGCCAGCTCCTCCCTACAGGGTTTGAGCTCCTACGGGCAGTGCTTC
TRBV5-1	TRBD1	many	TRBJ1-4	CASRLSQDGQGLNEKLFF	TGCGCCAGCAGATTGTCCCAGGATGGACAGGGTCTGAATGAAAAACTGTTTTTT
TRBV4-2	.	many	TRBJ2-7	CASSQTWPSPNYEQYF	TGTGCCAGCAGCCAAACCTGGCCTAGCCCTAACTACGAGCAGTACTTC
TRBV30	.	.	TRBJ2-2	CAWGANTGELFF	TGTGCCTGGGGTGCTAACACCGGGGAGCTGTTTTTT
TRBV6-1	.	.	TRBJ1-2	CASSGGTFRGYTF	TGTGCCAGCAGTGGTGGGACGTTTAGGGGCTACACCTTC
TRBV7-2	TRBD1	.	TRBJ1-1	CASSLGQYTEAFF	TGTGCCAGCAGCTTGGGACAGTACACTGAAGCTTTCTTT
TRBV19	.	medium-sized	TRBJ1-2	CASSIPPQLQDNYGYTF	TGTGCCAGTAGTATCCCCCCCCAACTACAGGATAACTATGGCTACACCTTC
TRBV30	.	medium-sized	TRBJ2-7	CAWSLSFAAYEQYF	TGTGCCTGGAGTCTATCATTTGCTGCCTACGAGCAGTACTTC
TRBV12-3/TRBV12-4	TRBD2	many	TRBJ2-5	CASSWGGETQYF	TGTGCCAGCAGTTGGGGGGGGGAGACCCAGTACTTC
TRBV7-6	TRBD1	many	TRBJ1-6	CASSLYPGTVNSPLHF	TGTGCCAGCAGCCTTTACCCAGGGACAGTTAATTCACCCCTCCACTTT
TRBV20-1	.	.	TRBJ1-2	CSASDVRQPNYGYTF	TGCAGTGCTAGTGATGTTAGACAGCCTAACTATGGCTACACCTTC
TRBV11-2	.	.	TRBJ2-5	CASSSRHIQETQYF	TGTGCCAGCAGCTCCCGACATATCCAAGAGACCCAGTACTTC
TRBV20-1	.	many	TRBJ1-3	CSARGVHGVSGNTIYF	TGCAGTGCTAGAGGCGTTCACGGGGTCTCTGGAAACACCATATATTTT
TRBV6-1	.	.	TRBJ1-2	CASRRQGVDYVYTF	TGTGCCAGCAGGAGGCAGGGAGTTGACTATGTCTACACCTTC
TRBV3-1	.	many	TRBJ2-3	CASSYFGTDTQYF	TGTGCCAGCAGCTATTTCGGCACAGATACGCAGTATTTT
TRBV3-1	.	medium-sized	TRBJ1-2	CASSQAGQNYGYTF	TGTGCCAGCAGCCAAGCGGGGCAGAACTATGGCTACACCTTC
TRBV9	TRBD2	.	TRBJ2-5	CASSVIAGGTVETQYF	TGTGCAAGCAGCGTGATAGCGGGAGGGACGGTGGAGACCCAGTACTTC
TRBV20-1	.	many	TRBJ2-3	CSAPDSFSSTDTQYF	TGCAGTGCACCCGACAGTTTTTCTAGCACAGATACGCAGTATTTT
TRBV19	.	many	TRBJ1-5	CASLRNLGVNQPQHF	TGTGCCAGTTTGAGGAATCTGGGGGTGAATCAGCCCCAGCATTTT
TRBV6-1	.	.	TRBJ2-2	CASSEPLGTSYTGELFF	TGTGCCAGCAGCGAACCGCTTGGGACGAGTTACACCGGGGAGCTGTTTTTT
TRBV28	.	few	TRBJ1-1	CASSLPLGATEAFF	TGTGCCAGCAGTTTACCCCTGGGTGCCACTGAAGCTTTCTTT
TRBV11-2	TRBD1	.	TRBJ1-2	CASSPGQDYGYTF	TGTGCCAGCAGCCCAGGACAGGACTATGGCTACACCTTC
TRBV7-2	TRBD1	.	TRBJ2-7	CASSVTGEDEQYF	TGTGCCAGCAGCGTCACAGGGGAAGACGAGCAGTACTTC
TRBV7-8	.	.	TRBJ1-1	CASSLQTRGYTEFFF	TGTGCCAGCAGCTTACAGACAAGGGGCTACACTGAATTTTTCTTT
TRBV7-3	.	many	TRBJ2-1	CASSLATSSYNEQFF	TGTGCCAGCAGCCTAGCGACGAGCTCCTACAATGAGCAGTTCTTC
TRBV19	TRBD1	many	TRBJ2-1	CASSTRQGGNEQFF	TGTGCCAGTAGTACCCGACAGGGGGGGAATGAGCAGTTCTTC
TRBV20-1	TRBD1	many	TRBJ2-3	CSAGGQGAEGSTDTQYF	TGCAGTGCTGGGGGACAGGGGGCTGAGGGAAGCACAGATACGCAGTATTTT
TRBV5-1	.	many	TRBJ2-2	CASRGGMTGELFF	TGCGCCAGCAGGGGCGGGATGACCGGGGAGCTGTTTTTT
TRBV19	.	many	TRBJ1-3	CASAWGDGNTIYF	TGTGCCAGTGCATGGGGTGATGGAAACACCATATATTTT
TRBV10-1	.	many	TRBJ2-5	CASSESRVGTQYF	TGCGCCAGCAGTGAGTCGCGGGTGGGGACCCAGTACTTC
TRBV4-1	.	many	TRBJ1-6	CASSYLLPTDGRSPLHF	TGCGCCAGCAGCTACTTGTTACCAACGGACGGACGTTCACCCCTCCACTTT
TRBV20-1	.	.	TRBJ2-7	CSARLGGTYEQYF	TGCAGTGCTAGATTAGGCGGGACCTACGAGCAGTACTTC
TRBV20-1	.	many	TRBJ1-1	CSASVSSNTEAFF	TGCAGTGCTAGTGTCAGCTCGAACACTGAAGCTTTCTTT
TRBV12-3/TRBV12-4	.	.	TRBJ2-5	CASSLKETQYF	TGTGCCAGCAGTTTGAAGGAGACCCAGTACTTC
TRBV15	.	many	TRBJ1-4	CATSRELTGYTGTNEKLFF	TGTGCCACCAGCAGAGAGCTTACAGGGTATACCGGGACTAATGAAAAACTGTTTTTT
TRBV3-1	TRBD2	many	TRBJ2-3	CASSPRGGPGDTQYF	TGTGCCAGCAGCCCACGGGGGGGGCCGGGGGATACGCAGTATTTT
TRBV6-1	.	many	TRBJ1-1	CASSPTGVNTEAFF	TGTGCCAGCAGCCCGACAGGAGTGAACACTGAAGCTTTCTTT
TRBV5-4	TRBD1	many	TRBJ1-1	CASSLDRAGVLNTEAFF	TGTGCCAGCAGCCTGGACAGGGCGGGCGTCTTGAACACTGAAGCTTTCTTT
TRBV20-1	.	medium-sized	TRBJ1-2	CSARDQAGGTNYGYTF	TGCAGTGCTAGAGATCAAGCGGGGGGGACTAACTATGGCTACACCTTC
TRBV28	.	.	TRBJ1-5	CASVNSGAWQPQHF	TGTGCCAGTGTTAACAGTGGCGCCTGGCAGCCCCAGCATTTT
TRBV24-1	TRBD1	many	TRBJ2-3	CATSDSGTGGWDTQYF	TGTGCCACCAGTGATTCCGGGACAGGGGGCTGGGATACGCAGTATTTT
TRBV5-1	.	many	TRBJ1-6	CASSLEGGPNSPLHF	TGCGCCAGCAGCTTAGAGGGCGGACCCAATTCACCCCTCCACTTT
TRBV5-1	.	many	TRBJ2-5	CASSLTSQETQYF	TGCGCCAGCAGCTTGACTAGCCAAGAGACCCAGTACTTC
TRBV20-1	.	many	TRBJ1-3	CSASEGTQNTIYF	TGCAGTGCTAGTGAAGGCACCCAAAACACCATATATTTT
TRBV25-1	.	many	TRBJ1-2	CASSEGSNYGYTF	TGTGCCAGCAGTGAGGGAAGTAACTATGGCTACACCTTC
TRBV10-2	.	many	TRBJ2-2	CASTRTTLGELFF	TGCGCCAGCACTAGAACTACACTCGGGGAGCTGTTTTTT
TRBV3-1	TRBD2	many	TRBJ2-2	CASRDSSGGDTGELFF	TGTGCCAGCAGAGATTCTAGCGGGGGGGACACCGGGGAGCTGTTTTTT
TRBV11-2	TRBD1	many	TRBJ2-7	CASSLDPGTAYEQYF	TGTGCCAGCAGCTTAGATCCGGGGACAGCTTACGAGCAGTACTTC
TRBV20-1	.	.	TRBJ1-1	CSANPMTGNTEAFF	TGCAGTGCCAACCCAATGACAGGGAACACTGAAGCTTTCTTT
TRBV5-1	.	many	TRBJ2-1	CASSLTPQENYNEQFF	TGCGCCAGCAGCTTGACCCCACAAGAAAACTACAATGAGCAGTTCTTC